Listed below are T cell receptor beta chains from one sample, sequenced in a study of PD-1 blockade in mismatch repair-deficient tumors. Sequencing was performed with immunoSEQ multiplex PCR; in TCRdb, only in-frame clones are kept and a portion is missing. Of around 100,000 clones in the sample, approximately 80% are singletons; the top ten hold roughly 4.8%. Here the sequenced sample was peripheral blood, taken 60 weeks after starting pembrolizumab. The source is an adult with mismatch repair-deficient cancer. Each CDR3 is given with its conserved first and last residue. A D gene is named only where the DNA matches it firmly.

V: TRBV7-2
J: TRBJ2-7
D: TRBD2
DNA: TGTGCCAGCAGCTTAGCTAGTAGCGGGAGATACGAGCAGTACTTC
CDR3: CASSLASSGRYEQYF

V: TRBV7-6
J: TRBJ2-1
D: TRBD2
DNA: TGTGCCAGCAGCTTGGGACTAGCTGGACGGACCGAGCAGTTCTTC
CDR3: CASSLGLAGRTEQFF

V: TRBV5-4
J: TRBJ2-7
D: .
DNA: TGTGCCAGCAGCTCCGGGGCGACAGATTTCTACGAGCAGTACTTC
CDR3: CASSSGATDFYEQYF

V: TRBV7-9
J: TRBJ1-3
D: .
DNA: TGTGCCAGCAGCCCCCGAATCCTTACTGGAAACACCATATATTTT
CDR3: CASSPRILTGNTIYF

V: TRBV2
J: TRBJ2-5
D: .
DNA: TGTGCCAGCAGTGGCGAGCGAGTGACCCAGTACTTC
CDR3: CASSGERVTQYF

V: TRBV6-1
J: TRBJ1-5
D: .
DNA: TGTGCCAGCAGTGCTCTCGATCAGCCCCAGCATTTT
CDR3: CASSALDQPQHF

V: TRBV5-1
J: TRBJ2-1
D: TRBD1
DNA: TGCGCCAGCAGCGCCGGACAGGGGCGGTTGGATGAGCAGTTCTTC
CDR3: CASSAGQGRLDEQFF

V: TRBV7-6
J: TRBJ1-3
D: .
DNA: TGTGCCAGCAGCTGGGAACCTTCTGGAAACACCATATATTTT
CDR3: CASSWEPSGNTIYF

V: TRBV15
J: TRBJ2-1
D: TRBD1
DNA: TGTGCCACCAGCAGAGGGGGACAGTCTAATGAGCAGTTCTTC
CDR3: CATSRGGQSNEQFF

V: TRBV20-1
J: TRBJ1-1
D: .
DNA: TGCAGTGCCCCCAGACAGGAAGCTTTCTTT
CDR3: CSAPRQEAFF

V: TRBV12-5
J: TRBJ2-1
D: .
DNA: TGTGCTAGTGGTTTGGCAAGGGGTGAGCAGTTCTTC
CDR3: CASGLARGEQFF

V: TRBV25-1
J: TRBJ2-1
D: TRBD2
DNA: TGTGCCAGCAGTTCCGCGGGAGAGGACAATGAGCAGTTCTTC
CDR3: CASSSAGEDNEQFF

V: TRBV5-6
J: TRBJ2-7
D: .
DNA: TGTGCCAGCAGCCGAGGGCCCCTCGGGGAGCAGTACTTC
CDR3: CASSRGPLGEQYF